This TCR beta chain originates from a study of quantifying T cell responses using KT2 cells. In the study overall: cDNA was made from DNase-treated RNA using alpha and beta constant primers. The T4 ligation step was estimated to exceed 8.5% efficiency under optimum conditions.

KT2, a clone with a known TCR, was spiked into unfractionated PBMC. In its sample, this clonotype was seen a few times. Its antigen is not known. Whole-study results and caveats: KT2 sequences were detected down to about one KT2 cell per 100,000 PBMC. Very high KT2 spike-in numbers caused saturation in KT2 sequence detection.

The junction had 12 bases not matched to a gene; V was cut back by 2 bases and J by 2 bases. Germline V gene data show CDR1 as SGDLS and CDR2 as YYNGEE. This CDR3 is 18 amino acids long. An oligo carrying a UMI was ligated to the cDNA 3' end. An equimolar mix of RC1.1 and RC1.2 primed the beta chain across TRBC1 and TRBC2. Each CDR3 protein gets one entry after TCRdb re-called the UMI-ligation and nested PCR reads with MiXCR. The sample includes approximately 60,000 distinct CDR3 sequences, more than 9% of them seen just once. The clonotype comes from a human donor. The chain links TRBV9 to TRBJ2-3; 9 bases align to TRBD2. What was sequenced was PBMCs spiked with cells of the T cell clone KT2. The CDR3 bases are TGTGCCAGCAGCGTCAGCGGGGCTAGCGGGACATTCACAGATACGCAGTATTTT. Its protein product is CASSVSGASGTFTDTQYF.